This note documents a single TCR beta chain sequence. This record belongs to a study of CD8+ T cells in alopecia areata. About the research overall: Oral tofacitinib (5 to 10 mg twice daily) was administered to treated patients. A 6-month period off drug followed tofacitinib, which lasted 6 to 18 months.

The authors extracted RNA and reverse transcribed it into cDNA as the sequencing template. This table comes from immunoSEQ multiplex PCR, and its TCRdb copy is limited to in-frame clones, with some not included. The sample lists about 130,000 clones, 45% to 50% occurring once. CDR1 and CDR2 from the germline V gene are MNHEY and SMNVEV (reference sequence). V dropped 2 bases and J dropped 7; count of bases not matched to a gene: 7. The CDR3 totals 16 residues. The source material was CD8+ T cells sorted from blood, sampled at week 0. The rearrangement links TRBV27 to TRBJ2-3; the match to TRBD2 covers 12 bases. The receptor was isolated from a human donor with alopecia areata. CDR3 protein: CASSLTLAGGPNTQYF. CDR3 sequence (DNA): TGTGCCAGCAGTTTAACCCTAGCGGGGGGGCCTAATACGCAGTATTTT.